Shown below are 9 T cell receptor beta chains from a single sample sequenced in a study of T cells in Graves' hyperthyroidism and ophthalmopathy. The TCR beta CDR3 regions underwent amplification using RNA transcripts as the source. A first-round RT-PCR of the TCR CDR3 used the HTBI primer set. TCRdb reanalysed the multiplex PCR reads using MiXCR and keeps one entry per CDR3 protein. This table holds roughly 420,000 distinct CDR3 sequences, approximately 14% found once. The sample consisted of blood. The receptors stem from a woman aged 18-29 years with Graves' hyperthyroidism.

This clonotype appeared many times. V usage is TRBV18 and J usage is TRBJ1-6; 12 positions match TRBD1. With 3 bases clipped from V and 9 bases from J, the junction kept 9 bases outside the gene matches. Per the germline V gene, CDR1 is KGHSH and CDR2 is LQKENI. The CDR3 totals 17 residues. The CDR3 here is CASSPEGQGAKGSPLHF. CDR3 DNA sequence: TGTGCCAGCTCACCCGAGGGACAGGGGGCGAAAGGTTCACCCCTCCACTTT. Together with reference TRBV18 and TRBJ1-6, the CDR3 gives the full variable domain: NAGVMQNPRHLVRRRGQEARLRCSPMKGHSHVYWYRQLPEEGLKFMVYLQKENIIDESGMPKERFSAEFPKEGPSILRIQQVVRGDSAAYFCASSPEGQGAKGSPLHFGNGTRLTVT.

This clonotype showed up many times. The V and J genes are TRBV5-8 and TRBJ1-2, with TRBD1 identical over 7 bases. Germline CDR1 and CDR2: SGHTS and YDEGEE. The CDR3 has 14 amino acids. With 4 bases clipped from V and 3 bases from J, the junction kept 6 bases outside the gene matches. The CDR3 loop is CASSEGADHYGYTF. In DNA form, the CDR3 reads TGTGCCAGCAGCGAGGGGGCAGACCACTATGGCTACACCTTC.

At least ten counts were recorded for this clonotype. The J gene is TRBJ2-1, the V gene TRBV20-1; possible D gene TRBD1, 6 bases. V shed 0 bases and J shed 3 bases, with 18 bases lying between them. The length of the CDR3 is 17 residues. The germline gives CDR1 DFQATT, CDR2 SNEGSKA (reference sequence). The CDR3 nucleotides are TGCAGTGCTAGAGATCCCACCCGGGACACGGACTACAATGAGCAGTTCTTC. It codes for CSARDPTRDTDYNEQFF.

This clonotype was detected a few times. This chain connects TRBV20-1 to TRBJ2-1; no reliable D call. Trimming removed 3 bases from V and 4 bases from J, with 4 bases in between. This CDR3 comprises 11 residues. CDR1 DFQATT and CDR2 SNEGSKA come from the germline V gene (reference sequence). CDR3 region: CSASTYNEQFF. CDR3 coding DNA: TGCAGTGCTAGTACTTACAATGAGCAGTTCTTC.

The chain has TRBV20-1 and TRBJ1-5; D perhaps matches TRBD1 (5 bases). This CDR3 is 12 amino acids long. Germline values: CDR1 DFQATT, CDR2 SNEGSKA (reference sequence). V was pared by 5 bases and J by 3 bases, with 8 bases between. CDR3: CSAGGYNQPQHF. CDR3 nucleotides: TGCAGTGCTGGGGGATACAATCAGCCCCAGCATTTT.

A few counts support this clonotype. The rearrangement joins TRBV12-3 or TRBV12-4 to TRBJ1-1; maybe TRBD1 (5 bases). V was trimmed by 3 bases and J by 2 bases, leaving 13 bases between them. The CDR3 consists of 15 residues. CDR3 sequence reads: CASSFGTLLNTEAFF. The CDR3 DNA sequence: TGTGCCAGCAGTTTTGGGACCCTCCTCAACACTGAAGCTTTCTTT.

This clonotype was picked up many times. V usage is TRBV27 and J usage is TRBJ2-7; unclear D gene. CDR3 length: 13 residues. Trimming removed 0 bases from V and 4 bases from J, with 7 bases in between. Germline V CDR1 and CDR2: MNHEY, SMNVEV (reference sequence). The CDR3 sequence: CASSLSFQYEQYF. For the CDR3, the DNA is TGTGCCAGCAGTTTATCGTTCCAGTACGAGCAGTACTTC.

In its sample, this clonotype was seen many times. The V and J genes are TRBV5-1 and TRBJ2-7; TRBD1 or TRBD2 may be the D gene (5 bases each). Germline-derived CDR1 and CDR2 are SGHRS and YFSETQ. The CDR3 is 13 amino acids. Deletions cut 3 bases from V and 6 bases from J, with 13 bases between. Written as DNA, the CDR3 is TGCGCCAGCAGCTCGCACCTTGGGACCGAGCAGTACTTC. This gives the protein CASSSHLGTEQYF.

This clonotype was detected ten times or more. V is TRBV28 and J is TRBJ2-3, with D possibly being TRBD2 (5 bases). The ends were cut back, 5 bases at V and 2 bases at J, with 17 bases in the middle. The CDR3 loop spans 16 amino acids. Germline-derived CDR1 and CDR2 are MDHEN and SYDVKM. CDR3 sequence (DNA): TGTGCCAGCAGTCTCCCCTTTGTGGGAGCCACAGATACGCAGTATTTT. This encodes CASSLPFVGATDTQYF. The variable domain in full, completed from reference TRBV28 and TRBJ2-3, reads DVKVTQSSRYLVKRTGEKVFLECVQDMDHENMFWYRQDPGLGLRLIYFSYDVKMKEKGDIPEGYSVSREKKERFSLILESASTNQTSMYLCASSLPFVGATDTQYFGPGTRLTVL.